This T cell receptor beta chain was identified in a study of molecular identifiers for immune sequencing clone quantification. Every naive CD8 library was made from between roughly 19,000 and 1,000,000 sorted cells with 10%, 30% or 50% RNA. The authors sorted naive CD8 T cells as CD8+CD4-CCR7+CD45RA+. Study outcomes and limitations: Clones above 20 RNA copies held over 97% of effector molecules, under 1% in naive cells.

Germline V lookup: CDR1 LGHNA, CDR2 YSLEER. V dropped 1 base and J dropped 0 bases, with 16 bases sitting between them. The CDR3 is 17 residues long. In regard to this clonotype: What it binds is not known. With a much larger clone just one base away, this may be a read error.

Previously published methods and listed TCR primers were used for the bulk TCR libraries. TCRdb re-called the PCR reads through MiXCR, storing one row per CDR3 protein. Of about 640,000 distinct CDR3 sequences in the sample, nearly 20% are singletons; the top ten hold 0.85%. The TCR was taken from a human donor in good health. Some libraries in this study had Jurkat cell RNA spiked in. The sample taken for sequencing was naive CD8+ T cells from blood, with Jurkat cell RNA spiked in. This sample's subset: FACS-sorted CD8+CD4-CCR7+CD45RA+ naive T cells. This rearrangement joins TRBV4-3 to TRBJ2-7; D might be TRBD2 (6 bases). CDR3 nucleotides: TGCGCCAGCAGCCAAGGTCTGCCGGGAGATAGCTCCTACGAGCAGTACTTC. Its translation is CASSQGLPGDSSYEQYF.